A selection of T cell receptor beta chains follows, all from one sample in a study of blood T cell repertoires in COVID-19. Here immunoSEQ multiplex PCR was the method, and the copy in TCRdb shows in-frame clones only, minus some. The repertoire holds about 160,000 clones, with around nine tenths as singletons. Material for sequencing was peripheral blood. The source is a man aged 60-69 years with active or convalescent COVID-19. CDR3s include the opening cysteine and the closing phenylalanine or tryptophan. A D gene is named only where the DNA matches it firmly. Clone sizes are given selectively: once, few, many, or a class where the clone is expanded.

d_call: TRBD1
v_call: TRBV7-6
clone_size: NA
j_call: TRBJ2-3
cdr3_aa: CASSQGTGGQDTQYF
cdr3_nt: TGTGCCAGCAGCCAGGGGACAGGGGGCCAAGATACGCAGTATTTT

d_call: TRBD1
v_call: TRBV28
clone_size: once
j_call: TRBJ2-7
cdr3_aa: CASSGDRPTYEQYF
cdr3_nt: TGTGCCAGCAGTGGGGACAGGCCGACCTACGAGCAGTACTTC

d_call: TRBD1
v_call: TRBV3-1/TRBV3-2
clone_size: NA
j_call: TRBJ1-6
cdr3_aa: CASSPGQNANNSPLHF
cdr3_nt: TGTGCCAGCAGCCCGGGACAGAATGCCAATAATTCACCCCTCCACTTT

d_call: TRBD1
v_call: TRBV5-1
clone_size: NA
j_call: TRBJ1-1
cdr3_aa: CASSLKINPRDRPSEAFF
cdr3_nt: TGCGCCAGCAGCTTGAAGATCAACCCCCGGGACAGGCCGTCCGAAGCTTTCTTT

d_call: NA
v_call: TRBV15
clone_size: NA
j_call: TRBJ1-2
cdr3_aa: CATSRDPQGMGGYTF
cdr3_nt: TGTGCCACCAGCAGAGATCCACAGGGAATGGGCGGCTACACCTTC

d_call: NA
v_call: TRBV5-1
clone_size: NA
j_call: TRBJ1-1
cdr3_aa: CASSLGGFSTEAFF
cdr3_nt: TGCGCCAGCAGCTTGGGCGGGTTTAGCACTGAAGCTTTCTTT

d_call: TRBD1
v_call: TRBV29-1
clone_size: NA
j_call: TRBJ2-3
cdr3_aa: CTFKGQGADTQYF
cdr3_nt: TGCACCTTTAAGGGACAGGGGGCAGATACGCAGTATTTT

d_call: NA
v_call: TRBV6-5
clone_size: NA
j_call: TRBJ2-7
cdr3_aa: CASSGTRNSYEQYF
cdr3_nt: TGTGCCAGCTCCGGGACACGCAACTCCTACGAGCAGTACTTC

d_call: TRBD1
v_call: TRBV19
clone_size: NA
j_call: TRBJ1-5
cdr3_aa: CASSKGTGRTLSNQPQHF
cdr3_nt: TGTGCCAGTAGTAAAGGGACAGGCCGGACCCTTAGCAATCAGCCCCAGCATTTT

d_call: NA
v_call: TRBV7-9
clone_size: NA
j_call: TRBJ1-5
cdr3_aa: CASSLGQDGNQPQHF
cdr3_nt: TGTGCCAGCAGCTTAGGACAGGATGGCAATCAGCCCCAGCATTTT

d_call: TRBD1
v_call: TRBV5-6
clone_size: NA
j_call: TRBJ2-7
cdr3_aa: CASSFLGQGPYLSYEQYF
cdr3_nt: TGTGCCAGCAGCTTCTTGGGACAGGGGCCTTACTTAAGCTACGAGCAGTACTTC

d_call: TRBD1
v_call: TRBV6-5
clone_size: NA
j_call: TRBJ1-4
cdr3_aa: CASSRTGVEKLFF
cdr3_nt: TGTGCCAGCAGTCGGACAGGGGTTGAAAAACTGTTTTTT

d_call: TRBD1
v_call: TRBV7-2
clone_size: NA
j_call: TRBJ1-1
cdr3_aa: CASSRGDRNTEAFF
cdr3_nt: TGTGCCAGCAGCAGGGGGGACAGGAACACTGAAGCTTTCTTT

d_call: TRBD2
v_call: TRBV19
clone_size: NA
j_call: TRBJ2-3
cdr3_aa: CASSFPSGPRENTQYF
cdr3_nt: TGTGCCAGTAGTTTCCCTAGCGGGCCAAGGGAAAATACGCAGTATTTT

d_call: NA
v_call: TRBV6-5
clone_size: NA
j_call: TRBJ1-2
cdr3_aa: CASSYGHTYGYTF
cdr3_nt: TGTGCCAGCAGTTATGGGCATACCTATGGCTACACCTTC

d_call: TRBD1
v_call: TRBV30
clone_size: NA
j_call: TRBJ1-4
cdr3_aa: CGWDRTNEKLFF
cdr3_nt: TGTGGATGGGACAGAACTAATGAAAAACTGTTTTTT

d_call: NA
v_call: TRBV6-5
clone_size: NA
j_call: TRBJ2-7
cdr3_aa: CASSPDYSREQYF
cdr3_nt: TGTGCCAGCAGCCCGGACTACTCGCGGGAGCAGTACTTC

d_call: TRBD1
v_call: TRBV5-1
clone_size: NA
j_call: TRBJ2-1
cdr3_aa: CASSNAGQGLYNEQFF
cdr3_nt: TGCGCCAGCAGCAACGCTGGACAGGGATTATACAATGAGCAGTTCTTC

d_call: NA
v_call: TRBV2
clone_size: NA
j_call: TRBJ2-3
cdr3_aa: CASYGGDTQYF
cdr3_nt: TGTGCCAGCTATGGGGGGGATACGCAGTATTTT

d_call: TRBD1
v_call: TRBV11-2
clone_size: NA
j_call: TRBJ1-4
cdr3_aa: CASSLEPLAGGIF
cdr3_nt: TGTGCCAGCAGCTTAGAACCCCTTGCAGGGGGGATTTTT

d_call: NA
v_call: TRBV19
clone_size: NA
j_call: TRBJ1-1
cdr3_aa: CATREAKAFF
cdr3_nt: TGTGCCACCCGCGAGGCCAAAGCTTTCTTT

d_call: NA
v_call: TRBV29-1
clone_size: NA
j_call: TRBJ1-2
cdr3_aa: CSVVGGGFTF
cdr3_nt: TGCAGCGTTGTCGGCGGGGGCTTCACCTTC

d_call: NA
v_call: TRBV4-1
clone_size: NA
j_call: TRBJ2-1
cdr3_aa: CASSLKWSSSEQFF
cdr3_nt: TGCGCCAGCAGCCTAAAGTGGTCTAGTTCGGAGCAGTTCTTC

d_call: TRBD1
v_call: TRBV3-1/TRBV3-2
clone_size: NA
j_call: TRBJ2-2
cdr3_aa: CASSQVWDSNTGELFF
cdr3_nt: TGTGCCAGCAGCCAAGTTTGGGACAGTAACACCGGGGAGCTGTTTTTT

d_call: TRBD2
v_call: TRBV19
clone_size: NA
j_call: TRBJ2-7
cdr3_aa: CASSPRTSQAYEQYF
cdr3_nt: TGTGCCAGTAGTCCTCGGACTAGTCAGGCCTACGAGCAGTACTTC

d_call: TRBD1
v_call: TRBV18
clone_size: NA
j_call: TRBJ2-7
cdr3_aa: CASHRGWGQGTYEQYF
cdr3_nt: TGTGCCAGCCATCGAGGATGGGGACAGGGGACCTACGAGCAGTACTTC

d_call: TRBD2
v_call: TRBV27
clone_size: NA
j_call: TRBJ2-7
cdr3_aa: CASSVREDRSYEQYF
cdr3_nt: TGTGCCAGCAGTGTGCGGGAGGACCGCTCCTACGAGCAGTACTTC

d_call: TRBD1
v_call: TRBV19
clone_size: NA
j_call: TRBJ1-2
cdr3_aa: CASSDDRGPGYTF
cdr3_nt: TGTGCCAGTAGTGACGACAGGGGCCCCGGCTACACCTTC

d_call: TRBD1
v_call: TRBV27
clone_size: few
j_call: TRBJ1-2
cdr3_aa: CASSWGQTRLNYGYTF
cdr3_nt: TGTGCCAGCAGTTGGGGACAGACTCGGCTTAACTATGGCTACACCTTC

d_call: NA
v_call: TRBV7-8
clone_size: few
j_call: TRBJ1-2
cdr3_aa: CASSYQGGYGYTF
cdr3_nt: TGTGCCAGCAGCTATCAGGGCGGCTATGGCTACACCTTC

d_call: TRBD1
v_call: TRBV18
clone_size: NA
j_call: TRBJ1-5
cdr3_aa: CASSAGQGQPQHF
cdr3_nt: TGTGCCAGCTCAGCCGGACAGGGCCAGCCCCAGCATTTT

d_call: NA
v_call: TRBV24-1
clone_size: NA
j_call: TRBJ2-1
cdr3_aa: CATSDPGFGEQFF
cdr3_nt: TGTGCCACCAGTGATCCAGGATTTGGTGAGCAGTTCTTC

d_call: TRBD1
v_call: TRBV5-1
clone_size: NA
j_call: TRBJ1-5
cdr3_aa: CASSLEGAGNQPQHF
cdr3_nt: TGCGCCAGCAGCTTGGAGGGGGCGGGCAATCAGCCCCAGCATTTT

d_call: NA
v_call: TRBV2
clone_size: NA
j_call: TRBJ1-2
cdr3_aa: CASNTGIAHYGYTF
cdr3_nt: TGTGCCAGCAACACCGGGATTGCCCACTATGGCTACACCTTC

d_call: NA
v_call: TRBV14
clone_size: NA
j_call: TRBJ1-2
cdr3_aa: CASSHNADSNYGYTF
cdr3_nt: TGTGCCAGCAGCCACAATGCGGACAGTAACTATGGCTACACCTTC

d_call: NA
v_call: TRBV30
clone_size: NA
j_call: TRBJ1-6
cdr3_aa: CAWSVNGQTYNSPLHF
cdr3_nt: TGTGCCTGGAGTGTAAACGGACAGACATATAATTCACCCCTCCACTTT

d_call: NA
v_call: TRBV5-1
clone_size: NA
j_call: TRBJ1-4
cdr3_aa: CASSLDSTGSNEKLFF
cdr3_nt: TGCGCCAGCAGCTTGGACTCTACAGGGTCTAATGAAAAACTGTTTTTT

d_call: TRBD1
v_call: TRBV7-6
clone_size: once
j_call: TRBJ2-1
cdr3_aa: CASSFQGASHNEQFF
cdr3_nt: TGTGCCAGCAGCTTCCAGGGGGCCTCCCACAATGAGCAGTTCTTC

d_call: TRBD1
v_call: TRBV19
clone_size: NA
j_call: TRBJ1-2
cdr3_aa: CASSIPGTVYGYTF
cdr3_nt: TGTGCCAGTAGTATCCCCGGGACAGTCTATGGCTACACCTTC

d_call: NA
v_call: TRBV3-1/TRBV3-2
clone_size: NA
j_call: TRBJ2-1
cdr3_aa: CASSQSGGGHNEQFF
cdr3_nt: TGTGCCAGCAGCCAATCAGGCGGGGGCCACAATGAGCAGTTCTTC

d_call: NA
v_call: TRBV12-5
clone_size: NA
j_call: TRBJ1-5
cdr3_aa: CASGPYRDQPQHF
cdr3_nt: TGTGCTAGTGGTCCTTACAGAGATCAGCCCCAGCATTTT

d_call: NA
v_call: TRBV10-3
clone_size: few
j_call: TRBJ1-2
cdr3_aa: CAISNGTPNYGYTF
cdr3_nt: TGTGCCATCAGTAACGGGACACCGAACTATGGCTACACCTTC

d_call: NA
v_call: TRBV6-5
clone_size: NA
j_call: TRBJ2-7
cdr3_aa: CASSYSMEQYF
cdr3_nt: TGTGCCAGCAGTTACTCCATGGAGCAGTACTTC

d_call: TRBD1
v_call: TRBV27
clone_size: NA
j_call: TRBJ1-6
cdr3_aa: CASSLQGSGYSPLHF
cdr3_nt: TGTGCCAGCAGTCTACAGGGGAGTGGGTATTCACCCCTCCACTTT

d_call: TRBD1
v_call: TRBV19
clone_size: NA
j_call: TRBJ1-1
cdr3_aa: CASNKAGTGWTEAFF
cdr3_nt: TGTGCCAGTAACAAAGCCGGGACAGGGTGGACTGAAGCTTTCTTT

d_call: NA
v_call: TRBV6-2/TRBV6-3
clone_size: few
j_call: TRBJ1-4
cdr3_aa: CASSYVTGRGYDEKLFF
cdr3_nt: TGTGCCAGCAGTTACGTAACCGGGAGAGGGTATGACGAAAAACTGTTTTTT

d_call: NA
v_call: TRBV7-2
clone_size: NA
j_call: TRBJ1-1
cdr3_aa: CASSLTVMNTEAFF
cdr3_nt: TGTGCCAGCAGCTTAACGGTGATGAACACTGAAGCTTTCTTT

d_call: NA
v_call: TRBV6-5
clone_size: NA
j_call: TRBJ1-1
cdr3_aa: CASSRQENTEAFF
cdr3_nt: TGTGCCAGCAGTAGGCAGGAAAACACTGAAGCTTTCTTT

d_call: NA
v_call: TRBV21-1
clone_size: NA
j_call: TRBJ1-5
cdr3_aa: CASPPLADEPQHF
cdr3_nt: TGTGCCAGCCCCCCGCTTGCAGATGAACCCCAGCATTTT

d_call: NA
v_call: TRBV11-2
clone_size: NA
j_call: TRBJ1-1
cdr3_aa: CASSFQDLNTEAFF
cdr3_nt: TGTGCCAGCAGCTTCCAGGACTTAAACACTGAAGCTTTCTTT

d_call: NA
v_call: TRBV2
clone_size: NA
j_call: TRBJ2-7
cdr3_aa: CASSEGNFLSPYF
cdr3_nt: TGTGCCAGCAGTGAAGGCAACTTCCTTAGCCCGTACTTC

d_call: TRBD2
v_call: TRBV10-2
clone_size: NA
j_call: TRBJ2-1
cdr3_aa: CASFLAGGREQFF
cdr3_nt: TGCGCCAGTTTTCTAGCGGGAGGGCGTGAGCAGTTCTTC